The subject of this entry is one TCR beta chain. Measured with immunoSEQ multiplex PCR; TCRdb has only the in-frame clones, and not every one. Altogether 550,000 to 800,000 clones are present, approximately 85% being singletons, with the ten largest covering 0.0095% to 0.011%. The data derive from a study of shared T cell receptors in the human thymus. These same data were also listed under a study on human thymus T cells. From that paper: Healthy Finnish infants undergoing corrective surgery for congenital heart defects were the donors. Corrective heart surgery yielded the resections from which the thymus tissue came. Thymic repertoires from unrelated individuals overlapped highly, related research reported.

Sequencing was carried out using thymocytes. The source of this sequence is a girl under three years old with a congenital heart defect.

The CDR3 is CASSSRQRIYYTF. The CDR3 DNA reads as TGTGCCAGCAGTTCCCGACAGCGTATATACTACACCTTC. The chain has TRBV6-5 and TRBJ1-2; a weak D match, TRBD1 (5 bases). This CDR3 is built from 13 residues. Germline CDR1 is MNHEY and CDR2 is SVGAGI. V was shortened by 4 bases and J by 10 bases, with 16 bases between the two germline ends.